The sequence of this T cell receptor (beta chain) was determined in a study of metastatic and nonmetastatic thyroid tumors. Study context: Repertoires of blood and of tissue (tumor or nodule) from malignant and benign thyroid patients were compared.

This clone was seen ten or more times. Its antigen remains unidentified. In the authors' workflow: A classifier for distant metastasis in papillary thyroid cancer was constructed using CDR3 differences observed across clinicopathological groups. With MiXCR, TCRdb reprocessed the PCR reads. Here the V and J calls rest on TCRdb's processing, not on the authors' analysis. This table holds over 45,000 clones, over 20% found once. Every patient underwent thyroid surgery untreated. Study-level points and caveats: It was reportedly found that TCR beta diversity was significantly higher in malignant thyroid tumors than in benign nodules, a difference seen in both blood and tumor samples.

CDR1 and CDR2 from the germline V gene are DFQATT and SNEGSKA (reference sequence). The CDR3 is 20 residues long. The trim removed 3 bases at V and 2 bases at J, leaving 18 bases unmatched. The clonotype comes from a male donor with papillary thyroid cancer or a benign thyroid nodule (not recorded which). Some clones in this sample may be carry-over from other donors' samples. Source material: blood. V and J are TRBV20-1 and TRBJ2-1, with 11 positions matching TRBD2. CDR3 sequence (DNA): TGCAGTGCTAGTAGGATCCGGGTGTTGGCTAGCGGGAGGACCTACAATGAGCAGTTCTTC. It encodes CSASRIRVLASGRTYNEQFF.